The TCR beta chain described here comes from a study of regulatory T cells in long-lasting Graves disease. For the study at large: Under 3 months of antithyroid drugs had been taken by newly diagnosed Graves' patients.

The table lists this clonotype with many counts. For TCR beta, libraries came from iRepertoire HTBI primers and Arm-PCR of CDR3 regions. Using its own MiXCR run on the multiplex PCR reads, TCRdb lists one record per CDR3 protein. The sample lists about 400,000 distinct CDR3 sequences, around 16% occurring once. The CDR3 length is 13 residues. The ends lost 8 bases at V and 2 bases at J; junction bases unmatched: 5. Germline V lookup: CDR1 DFQATT, CDR2 SNEGSKA (reference sequence). Time point of the sample: newly diagnosed GD, antithyroid drugs for less than 3 months. The authors made the TCR library using RNA they extracted from PBMCs.

This receptor was obtained from a female donor with Graves disease. Sequencing was performed on peripheral blood mononuclear cells (PBMCs), taken at new diagnosis, from a patient treated with antithyroid drugs. This chain links TRBV20-1 with TRBJ1-2; TRBD1 matches at 10 bases. The CDR3 here is CSPLGQGNYGYTF. The CDR3 DNA reads TGCAGTCCCTTGGGACAGGGGAACTATGGCTACACCTTC.